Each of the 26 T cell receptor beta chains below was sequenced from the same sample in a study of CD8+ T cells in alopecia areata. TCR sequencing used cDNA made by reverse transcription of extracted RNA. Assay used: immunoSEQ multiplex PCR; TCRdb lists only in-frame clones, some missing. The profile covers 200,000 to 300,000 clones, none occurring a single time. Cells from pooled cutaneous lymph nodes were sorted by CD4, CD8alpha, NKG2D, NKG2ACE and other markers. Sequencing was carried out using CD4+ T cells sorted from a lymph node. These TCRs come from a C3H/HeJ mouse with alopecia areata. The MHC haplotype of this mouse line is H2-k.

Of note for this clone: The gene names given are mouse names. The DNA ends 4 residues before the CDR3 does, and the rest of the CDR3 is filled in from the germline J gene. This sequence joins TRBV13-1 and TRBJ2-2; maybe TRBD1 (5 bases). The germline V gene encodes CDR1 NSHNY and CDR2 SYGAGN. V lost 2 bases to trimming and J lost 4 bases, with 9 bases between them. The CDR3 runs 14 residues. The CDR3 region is CASSEARVTGQLYF. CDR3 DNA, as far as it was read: TGTGCCAGCAGTGAGGCCAGGGTCACCGGG.

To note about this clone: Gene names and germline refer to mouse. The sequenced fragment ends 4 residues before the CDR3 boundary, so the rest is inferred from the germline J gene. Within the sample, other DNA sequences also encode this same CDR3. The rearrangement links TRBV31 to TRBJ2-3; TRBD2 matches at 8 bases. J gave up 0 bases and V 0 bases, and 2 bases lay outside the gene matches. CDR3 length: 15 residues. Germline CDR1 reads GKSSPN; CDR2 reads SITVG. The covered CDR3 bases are TGTGCCTGGAGTCTAGGACTGGGAAGTGCAGAA. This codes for CAWSLGLGSAE. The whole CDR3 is CAWSLGLGSAETLYF.

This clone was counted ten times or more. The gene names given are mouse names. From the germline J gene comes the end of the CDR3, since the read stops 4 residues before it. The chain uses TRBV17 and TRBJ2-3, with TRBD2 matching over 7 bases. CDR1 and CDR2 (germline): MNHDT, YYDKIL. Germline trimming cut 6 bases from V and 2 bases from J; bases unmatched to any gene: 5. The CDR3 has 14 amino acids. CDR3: CASRKLGYAETLYF. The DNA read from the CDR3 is TGTGCTAGCAGGAAACTGGGGTATGCAGAA.

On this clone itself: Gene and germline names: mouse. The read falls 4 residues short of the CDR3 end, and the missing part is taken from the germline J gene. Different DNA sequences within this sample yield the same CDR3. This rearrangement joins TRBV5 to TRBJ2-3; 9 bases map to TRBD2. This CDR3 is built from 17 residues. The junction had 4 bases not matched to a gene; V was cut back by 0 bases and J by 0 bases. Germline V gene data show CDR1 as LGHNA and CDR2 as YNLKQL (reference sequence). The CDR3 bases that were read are TGTGCCAGCAGCCAAGATTGGACTGGGGCTAGTGCAGAA. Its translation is CASSQDWTGASAE. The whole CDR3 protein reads CASSQDWTGASAETLYF.

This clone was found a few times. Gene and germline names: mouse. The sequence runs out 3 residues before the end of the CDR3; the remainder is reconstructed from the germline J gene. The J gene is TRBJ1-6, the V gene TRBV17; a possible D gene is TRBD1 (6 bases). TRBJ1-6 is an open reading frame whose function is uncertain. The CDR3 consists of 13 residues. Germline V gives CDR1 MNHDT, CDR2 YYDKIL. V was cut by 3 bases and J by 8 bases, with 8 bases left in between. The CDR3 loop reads CASSRNRDSPLYF. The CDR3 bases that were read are TGTGCTAGCAGTAGGAACAGGGATTCGCCC.

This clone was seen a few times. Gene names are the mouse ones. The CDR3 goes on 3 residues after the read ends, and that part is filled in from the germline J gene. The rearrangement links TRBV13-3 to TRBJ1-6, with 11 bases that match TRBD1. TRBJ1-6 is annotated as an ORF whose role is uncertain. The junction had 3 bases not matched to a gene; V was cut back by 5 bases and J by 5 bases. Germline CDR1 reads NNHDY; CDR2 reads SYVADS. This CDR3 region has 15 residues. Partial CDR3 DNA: TGTGCCAGCAGGCCGGGACAGGGGGATAATTCGCCC. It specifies CASRPGQGDNSP. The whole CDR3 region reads CASRPGQGDNSPLYF.

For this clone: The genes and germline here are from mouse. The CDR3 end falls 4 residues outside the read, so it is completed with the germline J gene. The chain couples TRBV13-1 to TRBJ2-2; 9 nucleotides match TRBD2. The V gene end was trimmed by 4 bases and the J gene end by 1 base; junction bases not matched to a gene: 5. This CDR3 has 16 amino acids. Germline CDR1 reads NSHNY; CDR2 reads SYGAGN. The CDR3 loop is CASSIRLGENTGQLYF. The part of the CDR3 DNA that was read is TGTGCCAGCAGTATCCGACTGGGGGAAAACACCGGG.

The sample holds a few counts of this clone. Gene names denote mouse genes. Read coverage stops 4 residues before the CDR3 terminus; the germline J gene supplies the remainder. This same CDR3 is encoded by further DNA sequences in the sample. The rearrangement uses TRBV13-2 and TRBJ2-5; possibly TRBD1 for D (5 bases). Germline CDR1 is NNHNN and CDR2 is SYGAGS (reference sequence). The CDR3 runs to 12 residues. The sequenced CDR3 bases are TGTGCCAGCGGGCAGGGAGGTGAC. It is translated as CASGQGGD. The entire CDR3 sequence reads CASGQGGDTQYF.

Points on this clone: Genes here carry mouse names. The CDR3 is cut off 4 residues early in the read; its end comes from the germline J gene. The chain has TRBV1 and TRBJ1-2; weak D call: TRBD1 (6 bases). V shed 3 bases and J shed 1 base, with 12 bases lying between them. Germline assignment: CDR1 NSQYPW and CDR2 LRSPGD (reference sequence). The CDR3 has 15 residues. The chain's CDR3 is CTCSASGQKNSDYTF. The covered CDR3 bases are TGCACCTGCAGTGCGAGCGGACAGAAAAACTCC. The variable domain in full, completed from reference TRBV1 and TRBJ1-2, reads VTLLEQNPRWRLVPRGQAVNLRCILKNSQYPWMSWYQQDLQKQLQWLFTLRSPGDKEVKSLPGADYLATRVTDTELRLQVANMSQGRTLYCTCSASGQKNSDYTFGSGTRLLVI.

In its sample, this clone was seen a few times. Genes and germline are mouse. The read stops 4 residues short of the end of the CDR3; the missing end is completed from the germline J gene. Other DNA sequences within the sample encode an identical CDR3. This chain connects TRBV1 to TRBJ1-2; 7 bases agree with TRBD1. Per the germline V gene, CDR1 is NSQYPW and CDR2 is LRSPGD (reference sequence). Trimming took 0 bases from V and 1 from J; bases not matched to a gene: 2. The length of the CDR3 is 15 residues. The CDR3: CTCSADPGGNSDYTF. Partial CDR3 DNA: TGCACCTGCAGTGCAGATCCAGGGGGAAACTCC.

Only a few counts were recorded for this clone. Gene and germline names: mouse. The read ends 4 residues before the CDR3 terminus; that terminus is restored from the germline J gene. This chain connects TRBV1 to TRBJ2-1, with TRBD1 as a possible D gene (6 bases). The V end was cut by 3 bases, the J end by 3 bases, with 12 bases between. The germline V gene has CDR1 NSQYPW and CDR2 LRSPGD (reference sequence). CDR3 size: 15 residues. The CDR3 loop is CTCSAPGHFYAEQFF. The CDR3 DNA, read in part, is TGCACCTGCAGTGCGCCGGGACACTTCTATGCT.

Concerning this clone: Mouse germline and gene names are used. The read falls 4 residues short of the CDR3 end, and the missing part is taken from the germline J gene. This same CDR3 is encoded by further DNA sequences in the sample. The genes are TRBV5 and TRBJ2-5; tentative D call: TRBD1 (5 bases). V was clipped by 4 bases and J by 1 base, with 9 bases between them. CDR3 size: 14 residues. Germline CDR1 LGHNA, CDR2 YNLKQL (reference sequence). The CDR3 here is CASSPQGYQDTQYF. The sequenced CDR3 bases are TGTGCCAGCAGCCCTCAGGGTTACCAAGAC.

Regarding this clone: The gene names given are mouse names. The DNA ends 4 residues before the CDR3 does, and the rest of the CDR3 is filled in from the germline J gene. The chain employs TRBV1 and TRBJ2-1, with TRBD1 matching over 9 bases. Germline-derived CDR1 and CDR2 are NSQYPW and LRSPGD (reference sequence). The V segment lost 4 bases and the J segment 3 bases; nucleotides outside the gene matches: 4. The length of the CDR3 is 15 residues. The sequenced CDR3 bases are TGCACCTGCAGTGTCTCGACAGGGGGCTATGCT. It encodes CTCSVSTGGYA. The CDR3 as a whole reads CTCSVSTGGYAEQFF.

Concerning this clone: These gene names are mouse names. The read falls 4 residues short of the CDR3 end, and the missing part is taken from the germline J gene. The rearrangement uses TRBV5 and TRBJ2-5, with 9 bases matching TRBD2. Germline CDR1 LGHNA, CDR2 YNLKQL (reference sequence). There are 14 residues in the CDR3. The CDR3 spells CASSQKTGGDTQYF. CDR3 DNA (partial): TGTGCCAGCAGCCAAAAGACTGGGGGAGAC.

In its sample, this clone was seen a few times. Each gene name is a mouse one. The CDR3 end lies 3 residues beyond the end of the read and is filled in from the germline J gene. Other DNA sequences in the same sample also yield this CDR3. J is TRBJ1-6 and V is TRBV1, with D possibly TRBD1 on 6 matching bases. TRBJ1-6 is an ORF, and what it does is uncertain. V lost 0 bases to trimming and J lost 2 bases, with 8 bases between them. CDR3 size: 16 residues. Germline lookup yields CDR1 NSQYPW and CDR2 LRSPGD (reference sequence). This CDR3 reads CTCSADRGAYNSPLYF. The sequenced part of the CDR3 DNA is TGCACCTGCAGTGCAGACAGGGGAGCCTATAATTCGCCC.

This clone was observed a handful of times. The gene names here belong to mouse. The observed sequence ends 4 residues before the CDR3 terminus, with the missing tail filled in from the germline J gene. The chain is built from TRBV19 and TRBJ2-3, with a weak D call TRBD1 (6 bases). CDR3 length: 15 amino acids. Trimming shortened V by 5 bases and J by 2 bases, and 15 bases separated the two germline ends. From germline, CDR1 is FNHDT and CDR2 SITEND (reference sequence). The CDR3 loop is CASSLHRDNAETLYF. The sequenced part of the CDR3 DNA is TGTGCCAGCAGCCTCCACCGGGACAATGCAGAA.

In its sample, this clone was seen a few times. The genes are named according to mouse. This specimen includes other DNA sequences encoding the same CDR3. The sequenced part of the CDR3 DNA is TGTGCCAGCAGCCAAAACTGGGGCCAAAAC. Protein product: CASSQNWGQN. The CDR3 in full is CASSQNWGQNTLYF. The chain carries TRBV5 and TRBJ2-4, with 7 bases aligning to TRBD2. From the germline J gene comes the end of the CDR3, since the read stops 4 residues before it. CDR1 LGHNA and CDR2 YNLKQL come from the germline V gene (reference sequence). V gave up 2 bases and J gave up 3 bases; unmatched junction bases: 2. CDR3 length equals 14 residues.

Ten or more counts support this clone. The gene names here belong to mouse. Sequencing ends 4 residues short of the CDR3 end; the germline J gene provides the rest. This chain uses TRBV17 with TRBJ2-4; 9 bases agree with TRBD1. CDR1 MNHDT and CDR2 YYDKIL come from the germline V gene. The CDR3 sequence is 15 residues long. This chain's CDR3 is CASSDRGRKENTLYF. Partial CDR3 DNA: TGTGCTAGCAGTGACAGGGGGAGGAAGGAAAAC.

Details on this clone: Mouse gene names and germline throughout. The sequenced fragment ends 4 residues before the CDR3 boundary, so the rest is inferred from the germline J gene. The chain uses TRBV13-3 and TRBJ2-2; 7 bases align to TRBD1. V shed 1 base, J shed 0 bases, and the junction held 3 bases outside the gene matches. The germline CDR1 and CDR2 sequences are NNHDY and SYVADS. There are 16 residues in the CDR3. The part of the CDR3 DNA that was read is TGTGCCAGCAGTGATAGGGACAGCTCAAACACCGGG. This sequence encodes CASSDRDSSNTG. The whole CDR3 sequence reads CASSDRDSSNTGQLYF.

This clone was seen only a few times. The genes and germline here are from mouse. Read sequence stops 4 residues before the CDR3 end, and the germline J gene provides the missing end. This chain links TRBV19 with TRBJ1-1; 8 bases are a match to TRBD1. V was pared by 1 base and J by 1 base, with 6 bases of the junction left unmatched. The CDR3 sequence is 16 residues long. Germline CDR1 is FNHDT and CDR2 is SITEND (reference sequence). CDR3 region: CASSIRAGGGNTEVFF. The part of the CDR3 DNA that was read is TGTGCCAGCAGTATAAGGGCAGGGGGCGGAAACACA.

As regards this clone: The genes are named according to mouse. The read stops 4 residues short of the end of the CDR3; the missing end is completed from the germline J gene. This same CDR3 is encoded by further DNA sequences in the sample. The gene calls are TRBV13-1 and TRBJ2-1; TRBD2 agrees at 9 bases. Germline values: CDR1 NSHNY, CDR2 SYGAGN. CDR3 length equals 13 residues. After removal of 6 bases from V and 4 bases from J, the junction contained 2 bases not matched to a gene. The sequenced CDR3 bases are TGTGCCAGCAAGACTGGGGGTTATGCT. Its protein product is CASKTGGYA. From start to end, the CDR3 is CASKTGGYAEQFF.

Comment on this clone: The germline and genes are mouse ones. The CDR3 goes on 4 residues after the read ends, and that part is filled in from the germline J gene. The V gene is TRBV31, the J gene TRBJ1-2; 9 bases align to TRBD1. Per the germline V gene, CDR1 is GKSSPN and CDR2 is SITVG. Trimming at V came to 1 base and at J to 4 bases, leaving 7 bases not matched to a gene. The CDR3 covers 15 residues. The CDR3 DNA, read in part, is TGTGCCTGGAGTCGGGACAGGGAGGTCGGCTCC. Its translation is CAWSRDREVGS. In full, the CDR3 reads CAWSRDREVGSDYTF.

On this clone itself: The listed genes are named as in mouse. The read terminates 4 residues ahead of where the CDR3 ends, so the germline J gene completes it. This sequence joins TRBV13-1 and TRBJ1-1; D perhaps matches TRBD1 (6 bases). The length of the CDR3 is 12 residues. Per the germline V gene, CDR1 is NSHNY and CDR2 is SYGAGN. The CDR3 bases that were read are TGTGCCAGCAGTGAGGGCAGGGGA. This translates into CASSEGRG. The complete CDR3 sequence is CASSEGRGEVFF.

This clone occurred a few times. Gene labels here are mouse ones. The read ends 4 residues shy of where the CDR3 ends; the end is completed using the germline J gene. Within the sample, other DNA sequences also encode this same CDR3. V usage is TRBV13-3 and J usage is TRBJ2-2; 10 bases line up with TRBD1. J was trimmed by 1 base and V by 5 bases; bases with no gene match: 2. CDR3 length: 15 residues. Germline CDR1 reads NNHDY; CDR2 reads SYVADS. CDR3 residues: CASRDRGRNTGQLYF. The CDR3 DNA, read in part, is TGTGCCAGCAGAGACAGGGGGCGAAACACCGGG.

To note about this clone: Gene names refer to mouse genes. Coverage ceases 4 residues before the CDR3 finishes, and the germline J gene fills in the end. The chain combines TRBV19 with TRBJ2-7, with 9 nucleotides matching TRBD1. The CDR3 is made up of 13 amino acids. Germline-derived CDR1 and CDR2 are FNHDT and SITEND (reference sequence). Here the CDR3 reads CASSIRDRDEQYF. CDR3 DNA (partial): TGTGCCAGCAGTATCCGGGACAGGGAT.

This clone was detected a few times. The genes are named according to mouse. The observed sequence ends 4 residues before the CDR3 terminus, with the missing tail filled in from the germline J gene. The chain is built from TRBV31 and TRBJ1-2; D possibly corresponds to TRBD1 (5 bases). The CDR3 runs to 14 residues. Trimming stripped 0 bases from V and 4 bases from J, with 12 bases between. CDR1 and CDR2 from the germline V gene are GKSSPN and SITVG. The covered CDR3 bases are TGTGCCTGGAGTCTCCCAGGGAGATCCTCC. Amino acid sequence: CAWSLPGRSS. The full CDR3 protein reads CAWSLPGRSSDYTF.